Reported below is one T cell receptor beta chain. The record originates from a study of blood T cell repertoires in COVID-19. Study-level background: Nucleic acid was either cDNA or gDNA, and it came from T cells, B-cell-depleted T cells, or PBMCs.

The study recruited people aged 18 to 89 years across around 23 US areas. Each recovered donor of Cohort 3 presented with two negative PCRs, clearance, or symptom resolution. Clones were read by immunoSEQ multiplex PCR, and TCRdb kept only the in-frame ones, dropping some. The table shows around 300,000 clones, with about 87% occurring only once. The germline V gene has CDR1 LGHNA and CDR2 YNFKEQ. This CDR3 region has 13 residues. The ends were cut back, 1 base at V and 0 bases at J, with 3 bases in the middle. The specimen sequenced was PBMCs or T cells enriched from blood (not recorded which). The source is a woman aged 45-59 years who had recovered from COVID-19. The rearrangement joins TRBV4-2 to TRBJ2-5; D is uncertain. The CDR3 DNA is TGTGCCAGCAGCCAAGCATACCAAGAGACCCAGTACTTC. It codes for CASSQAYQETQYF.